The 4 T cell receptor beta chains in this list originate from one sample, sequenced in a study of shared clonotypes between healthy human individuals. Repertoires were generated with immunoSEQ multiplex PCR, while TCRdb's copy carries only in-frame clones and drops some. The top ten clones hold roughly 0.36% of a sample with roughly 1,600,000 clones, approximately 98.5% of them seen once. Sequenced material: naive CD4+ T cells sorted from blood. Subset given: CD45RA+ positively selected. These receptors originate from a young man in good health.

This clone appeared a single time. This rearrangement joins TRBV7-9 to TRBJ2-1; 9 positions match TRBD2. The CDR3 has 12 amino acids. The germline V gene has CDR1 SEHNR and CDR2 FQNEAQ (reference sequence). Trimming at V came to 7 bases and at J to 11 bases, leaving 6 bases not matched to a gene. The CDR3 DNA reads TGTGCCAGCACCCCCGGACTAGCGAAGCAGTTCTTC. Its protein is CASTPGLAKQFF.

This chain uses TRBV7-9 with TRBJ2-1; weak D call: TRBD2 (5 bases). From germline, CDR1 is SEHNR and CDR2 FQNEAQ (reference sequence). V was clipped by 5 bases and J by 6 bases, with 14 bases between them. The CDR3 totals 14 residues. The CDR3 protein is CASSPLARGNEQFF. DNA of the CDR3: TGTGCCAGCAGCCCTCTAGCTCGGGGCAATGAGCAGTTCTTC.

The chain links TRBV6-6 to TRBJ2-5; 7 bases align to TRBD1. The J segment lost 1 base and the V segment lost 7 bases, leaving 3 bases of the junction unmatched. This CDR3 is built from 13 residues. Germline lookup yields CDR1 MNHNY and CDR2 SVGAGI (reference sequence). The CDR3 loop reads CASTGQVQETQYF. The CDR3 DNA reads TGTGCCAGCACCGGACAGGTCCAAGAGACCCAGTACTTC.

The chain recombines TRBV5-4 with TRBJ1-1; 9 nucleotides align to TRBD1. Trimming took 4 bases from V and 0 from J; bases not matched to a gene: 4. The length of the CDR3 is 15 residues. Germline CDR1 reads SGHNT; CDR2 reads YYREEE (reference sequence). The CDR3 region is CASSPGTGMNTEAFF. The CDR3 nucleotides are TGTGCCAGCAGCCCGGGGACAGGGATGAACACTGAAGCTTTCTTT.